Listed below are T cell receptor beta chains from one sample, sequenced in a study of T cell repertoires in cytomegalovirus infection. Their target antigens are unknown. One entry per CDR3 protein results from TCRdb running MiXCR on the reads. The data show roughly 68,000 distinct CDR3 sequences, around 21% seen once. The sequences come from CD8+ T cells from cultured PBMCs, collected from culture after CMV antigen stimulation. Receptor source: a human donor in good health (CMV status not recorded). Some clones in this sample may be carry-over from other donors' samples. The CDR3 runs from the conserved cysteine through the conserved F or W. The D gene is left open where the match is weak. Size is stated for part of the rows, as once, few or many counts, or as a class when the clone is expanded.

V gene: TRBV27; D gene: NA; J gene: TRBJ1-5; CDR3 length: 13; clone size: few; CDR3 protein: CASSRTGDQPQHF; CDR3 DNA: TGTGCCAGCAGTCGGACGGGGGATCAGCCCCAGCATTTT
V gene: TRBV7-9; D gene: TRBD1; J gene: TRBJ1-1; CDR3 length: 15; clone size: NA; CDR3 protein: CASSLGQGGNTEAFF; CDR3 DNA: TGTGCCAGCAGCCTCGGACAGGGGGGGAACACTGAAGCTTTCTTT
V gene: TRBV4-1; D gene: NA; J gene: TRBJ2-7; CDR3 length: 13; clone size: NA; CDR3 protein: CASSQRRGYEQYF; CDR3 DNA: TGCGCCAGCAGCCAAAGGAGGGGTTACGAGCAGTACTTC
V gene: TRBV7-9; D gene: TRBD1; J gene: TRBJ2-5; CDR3 length: 15; clone size: NA; CDR3 protein: CASSPRTGAGKTQYF; CDR3 DNA: TGTGCCAGCAGCCCGAGGACAGGGGCCGGAAAGACCCAGTACTTC
V gene: TRBV6-2/TRBV6-3; D gene: NA; J gene: TRBJ2-7; CDR3 length: 11; clone size: few; CDR3 protein: CASKTGSEQYF; CDR3 DNA: TGTGCCAGCAAAACAGGGAGCGAGCAGTACTTC
V gene: TRBV5-4; D gene: TRBD1; J gene: TRBJ2-3; CDR3 length: 16; clone size: once; CDR3 protein: CASSNEDRGNADTQYF; CDR3 DNA: TGTGCCAGCAGCAACGAAGACAGGGGTAACGCAGATACGCAGTATTTT
V gene: TRBV7-9; D gene: TRBD2; J gene: TRBJ2-7; CDR3 length: 14; clone size: few; CDR3 protein: CASSSPGGSYEQYF; CDR3 DNA: TGTGCCAGCAGCTCCCCCGGGGGGAGCTACGAGCAGTACTTC
V gene: TRBV7-6; D gene: NA; J gene: TRBJ2-2; CDR3 length: 14; clone size: few; CDR3 protein: CASSSSRNTGELFF; CDR3 DNA: TGTGCCAGCAGCTCTTCCAGGAACACCGGGGAGCTGTTTTTT
V gene: TRBV9; D gene: NA; J gene: TRBJ2-7; CDR3 length: 14; clone size: NA; CDR3 protein: CASSGGGVPYEQYF; CDR3 DNA: TGTGCCAGCAGCGGAGGGGGGGTGCCCTACGAGCAGTACTTC
V gene: TRBV7-8; D gene: NA; J gene: TRBJ2-7; CDR3 length: 13; clone size: NA; CDR3 protein: CASSLDRTYEQYF; CDR3 DNA: TGTGCCAGCAGCTTGGACCGGACCTACGAGCAGTACTTC
V gene: TRBV7-9; D gene: NA; J gene: TRBJ1-1; CDR3 length: 14; clone size: NA; CDR3 protein: CASSSAGSYTEAFF; CDR3 DNA: TGTGCCAGCAGCAGTGCGGGGTCTTACACTGAAGCTTTCTTT
V gene: TRBV12-5; D gene: NA; J gene: TRBJ1-5; CDR3 length: 18; clone size: NA; CDR3 protein: CASGLVQDSLYSNQPQHF; CDR3 DNA: TGTGCTAGTGGTTTGGTACAAGACAGTCTTTATAGCAATCAGCCCCAGCATTTT
V gene: TRBV7-8; D gene: TRBD1; J gene: TRBJ2-1; CDR3 length: 14; clone size: NA; CDR3 protein: CASSFRQGNNEQFF; CDR3 DNA: TGTGCCAGCAGCTTCAGACAGGGGAATAATGAGCAGTTCTTC
V gene: TRBV7-6; D gene: NA; J gene: TRBJ2-1; CDR3 length: 14; clone size: NA; CDR3 protein: CASSQGLERDEQFF; CDR3 DNA: TGTGCCAGCAGCCAGGGACTTGAGAGAGATGAGCAGTTCTTC
V gene: TRBV12-5; D gene: NA; J gene: TRBJ2-1; CDR3 length: 13; clone size: NA; CDR3 protein: CASDGEPYNEQFF; CDR3 DNA: TGTGCTAGTGACGGGGAACCCTACAATGAGCAGTTCTTC
V gene: TRBV7-9; D gene: NA; J gene: TRBJ2-7; CDR3 length: 12; clone size: NA; CDR3 protein: CASSFRSYEQYF; CDR3 DNA: TGTGCCAGCAGCTTCCGCTCCTACGAGCAGTACTTC
V gene: TRBV7-2; D gene: NA; J gene: TRBJ2-7; CDR3 length: 13; clone size: NA; CDR3 protein: CASSPNRVYEQYF; CDR3 DNA: TGTGCCAGCAGCCCCAACAGGGTCTACGAGCAGTACTTC
V gene: TRBV28; D gene: NA; J gene: TRBJ1-5; CDR3 length: 15; clone size: few; CDR3 protein: CASSPRPGLDQPQHF; CDR3 DNA: TGTGCCAGCAGCCCCCGCCCGGGACTTGATCAGCCCCAGCATTTT
V gene: TRBV7-2; D gene: NA; J gene: TRBJ1-1; CDR3 length: 20; clone size: few; CDR3 protein: CASSLDEVRGLRSGNTEAFF; CDR3 DNA: TGTGCCAGCAGCTTAGATGAGGTCAGGGGCCTTCGTTCGGGGAACACTGAAGCTTTCTTT
V gene: TRBV7-2; D gene: TRBD1; J gene: TRBJ1-5; CDR3 length: 15; clone size: NA; CDR3 protein: CASSLEDRKNQPQHF; CDR3 DNA: TGTGCCAGCAGCTTAGAGGACAGGAAGAATCAGCCCCAGCATTTT
V gene: TRBV27; D gene: NA; J gene: TRBJ2-5; CDR3 length: 15; clone size: few; CDR3 protein: CASSPGRGGAETQYF; CDR3 DNA: TGTGCCAGCAGCCCAGGGAGGGGGGGGGCCGAGACCCAGTACTTC
V gene: TRBV7-8; D gene: NA; J gene: TRBJ1-4; CDR3 length: 14; clone size: NA; CDR3 protein: CASSLSGVNEKLFF; CDR3 DNA: TGTGCCAGCAGCTTGTCAGGGGTCAATGAAAAACTGTTTTTT
V gene: TRBV7-9; D gene: NA; J gene: TRBJ1-2; CDR3 length: 12; clone size: NA; CDR3 protein: CASSPQGRGYTF; CDR3 DNA: TGTGCCAGCAGCCCCCAGGGAAGGGGCTACACCTTC
V gene: TRBV7-6; D gene: NA; J gene: TRBJ2-7; CDR3 length: 13; clone size: few; CDR3 protein: CASSSQGTYEQYF; CDR3 DNA: TGTGCCAGCAGCTCCCAGGGTACCTACGAGCAGTACTTC
V gene: TRBV6-2/TRBV6-3; D gene: NA; J gene: TRBJ2-7; CDR3 length: 14; clone size: NA; CDR3 protein: CASTSTGWQDEQYF; CDR3 DNA: TGTGCCAGCACTTCTACAGGCTGGCAGGACGAGCAGTACTTC
V gene: TRBV7-2; D gene: NA; J gene: TRBJ1-3; CDR3 length: 16; clone size: few; CDR3 protein: CASSPMDRSAGNTIYF; CDR3 DNA: TGTGCCAGCAGTCCTATGGACAGATCGGCCGGAAACACCATATATTTT
V gene: TRBV4-1; D gene: NA; J gene: TRBJ1-1; CDR3 length: 18; clone size: NA; CDR3 protein: CASSQPSLLGTYTTEAFF; CDR3 DNA: TGCGCCAGCAGCCAACCTTCCCTGCTCGGGACTTATACTACTGAAGCTTTCTTT
V gene: TRBV5-1; D gene: TRBD2; J gene: TRBJ2-5; CDR3 length: 20; clone size: NA; CDR3 protein: CASSLAPLAGGPRYQETQYF; CDR3 DNA: TGCGCCAGCAGCTTGGCCCCCCTAGCGGGGGGTCCTCGGTACCAAGAGACCCAGTACTTC
V gene: TRBV15; D gene: TRBD1; J gene: TRBJ1-1; CDR3 length: 17; clone size: NA; CDR3 protein: CATSSPWDRAQPLEAFF; CDR3 DNA: TGTGCCACCAGCAGCCCCTGGGACAGGGCACAGCCTCTTGAAGCTTTCTTT
V gene: TRBV7-8; D gene: NA; J gene: TRBJ1-1; CDR3 length: 12; clone size: NA; CDR3 protein: CASSFMNTEAFF; CDR3 DNA: TGTGCCAGCAGCTTCATGAACACTGAAGCTTTCTTT
V gene: TRBV9; D gene: NA; J gene: TRBJ1-6; CDR3 length: 14; clone size: few; CDR3 protein: CASSVGGNNSPLHF; CDR3 DNA: TGTGCCAGCAGCGTAGGGGGGAACAATTCACCCCTCCACTTT
V gene: TRBV6-2/TRBV6-3; D gene: NA; J gene: TRBJ2-1; CDR3 length: 14; clone size: NA; CDR3 protein: CASSSRDPDNEQFF; CDR3 DNA: TGTGCCAGCAGTTCCAGGGACCCCGACAATGAGCAGTTCTTC
V gene: TRBV27; D gene: TRBD1; J gene: TRBJ1-5; CDR3 length: 14; clone size: NA; CDR3 protein: CASSWTGKAQPQHF; CDR3 DNA: TGTGCCAGCAGTTGGACAGGGAAGGCTCAGCCCCAGCATTTT
V gene: TRBV27; D gene: TRBD1; J gene: TRBJ2-1; CDR3 length: 13; clone size: NA; CDR3 protein: CASRVGTVQEQFF; CDR3 DNA: TGTGCCAGCAGGGTGGGGACAGTCCAGGAGCAGTTCTTC
V gene: TRBV12-3/TRBV12-4; D gene: TRBD2; J gene: TRBJ2-5; CDR3 length: 13; clone size: NA; CDR3 protein: CASGVAGEETQYF; CDR3 DNA: TGTGCCAGCGGAGTAGCGGGGGAAGAGACCCAGTACTTC
V gene: TRBV4-3; D gene: TRBD2; J gene: TRBJ2-1; CDR3 length: 17; clone size: NA; CDR3 protein: CASSQVIGAGGLNEQFF; CDR3 DNA: TGCGCCAGCAGCCAAGTAATTGGGGCGGGGGGGCTAAATGAGCAGTTCTTC
V gene: TRBV7-8; D gene: NA; J gene: TRBJ1-1; CDR3 length: 16; clone size: NA; CDR3 protein: CASSLGAGWANTEAFF; CDR3 DNA: TGTGCCAGCAGCTTAGGGGCAGGGTGGGCGAACACTGAAGCTTTCTTT